This T cell receptor (beta chain) emerged from a study of identical twins. MiXCR, applied by TCRdb to the 5' RACE reads, yields one record per CDR3 protein. Among 250,000 or so distinct CDR3 sequences, about 7% were seen once, and the ten largest hold around 3.4%. Germline-derived CDR1 and CDR2 are LNHNV and YYDKDF (reference sequence). This CDR3 comprises 15 residues. The ends lost 4 bases at V and 4 bases at J; junction bases unmatched: 7. This clonotype occurred many times. The sample was also linked to a second study, of yellow fever vaccine responses in identical twins.

This chain links TRBV15 with TRBJ2-5; TRBD1 matches at 9 bases. The sequenced sample was memory (CD45RO+) T cells sorted from blood. The clonotype comes from a woman under 30 in good health. The CDR3 here is CATSISGQGLETQYF. CDR3 sequence (DNA): TGTGCCACCAGCATATCCGGACAGGGGTTAGAGACCCAGTACTTC.